Listed below are T cell receptor beta chains from one sample, sequenced in a study of blood T cells in healthy people across ages. TCRdb itself ran the 5' RACE reads through MiXCR, one entry per CDR3 protein. This repertoire shows 1.5 million to 1.9 million distinct CDR3 sequences, 42% found once; its top ten account for roughly 3.7%. Specimen: blood. The receptor source for this set is a woman younger than 30 in good health. Both conserved end residues are part of each CDR3. D genes are given only for firm matches. Part of the rows lack a size; the others show once, few, many or a class for expanded clones.

>TRBJ2-3|few|TRBD2|TRBV20-1
CSARSSGRVDTQYF
>TRBJ1-4|few|-|TRBV4-1
CASSHLDRGNEKLFF
>TRBJ1-4|few|TRBD1|TRBV12-3/TRBV12-4
CASTLRRGPENEKLFF
>TRBJ2-7|-|TRBD2|TRBV25-1
CASAGGLVYNEQYF
>TRBJ1-1|once|TRBD1|TRBV5-1
CASSLNRGPNTEAFF
>TRBJ2-7|few|-|TRBV6-5
CASSPPGSHEQYF
>TRBJ2-1|-|-|TRBV30
CAWSLGISYNEQFF
>TRBJ2-3|many|-|TRBV6-4
CASSDADTQYF
>TRBJ2-1|few|TRBD2|TRBV12-3/TRBV12-4
CASSPQAGAYNEQFF
>TRBJ1-1|few|-|TRBV4-3
CASSQDTGSEAFF
>TRBJ1-2|-|TRBD1|TRBV6-6
CATKTWDSYGYTF
>TRBJ2-5|-|TRBD2|TRBV29-1
CSVEVMGRDRQSGRAFYNEQYF
>TRBJ1-1|-|TRBD1|TRBV27
CASTKQGSTEAFF
>TRBJ2-3|-|-|TRBV20-1
CSARSGSDTQYF